This passage covers 7 T cell receptor beta chains from one sample sequenced in a study of blood T cell repertoires in COVID-19. The repertoire was sequenced with immunoSEQ multiplex PCR; TCRdb's copy has only in-frame clones and lacks some. Of 100,000 to 150,000 clones in the sample, 65% to 80% were seen once. The specimen was peripheral blood. The receptors were sampled from a man in his 70s with acute or convalescent COVID-19.

The chain has TRBV24-1 and TRBJ2-1; 11 bases are shared with TRBD1. This CDR3 contains 14 residues. Germline CDR1 is KGHDR and CDR2 is SFDVKD. The V segment lost 5 bases and the J segment 8 bases; nucleotides outside the gene matches: 4. The CDR3 reads CATSGGQGDYEQFF. The CDR3 nucleotides are TGTGCCACCAGTGGGGGACAGGGGGACTATGAGCAGTTCTTC.

This chain uses TRBV7-3 with TRBJ2-2; a weak D match, TRBD1 (6 bases). Trimming removed 5 bases at V and 0 bases at J, with 10 bases between. The CDR3 is 15 residues long. Germline-derived CDR1 and CDR2 are SGHTA and FQGTGA. CDR3 amino acids: CASSQGGTNTGELFF. CDR3 in DNA: TGTGCCAGCAGCCAAGGGGGAACGAACACCGGGGAGCTGTTTTTT.

V gene TRBV5-8 combines with J gene TRBJ1-1, with D possibly TRBD1 on 6 matching bases. CDR1 and CDR2 from the germline V gene are SGHTS and YDEGEE. V was clipped by 0 bases and J by 4 bases, with 13 bases between them. This CDR3 comprises 15 residues. The CDR3 DNA reads TGTGCCAGCAGCTTGGGATACAGGGCTGGCACTGAAGCTTTCTTT. Amino acid sequence: CASSLGYRAGTEAFF.

This chain joins TRBV6-5 and TRBJ2-7; TRBD2 might be the D (6 bases). Germline CDR1 and CDR2: MNHEY and SVGAGI. V was clipped by 7 bases and J by 5 bases, with 21 bases between them. The CDR3 covers 15 residues. Written as DNA, the CDR3 is TGTGCCAGCACTCCTATAGGGAGGTCTATGGACGAGCAGTACTTC. It translates to CASTPIGRSMDEQYF.

CDR3 nucleotides: TGTGCCAGCAGCTTAGGAGACAGGGTGAACACCGGGGAGCTGTTTTTT. Its protein is CASSLGDRVNTGELFF. The genes are TRBV7-9 and TRBJ2-2; 7 positions match TRBD1. Germline CDR1 is SEHNR and CDR2 is FQNEAQ (reference sequence). CDR3 length: 16 amino acids. The ends lost 1 base at V and 1 base at J; junction bases unmatched: 3.

This sequence joins TRBV19 and TRBJ2-7; 7 bases map to TRBD1. Per the germline V gene, CDR1 is LNHDA and CDR2 is SQIVND (reference sequence). The CDR3 has 14 amino acids. Trimming at V came to 7 bases and at J to 0 bases, leaving 6 bases not matched to a gene. The CDR3 nucleotides read TGTGCCAGTACCGTTACAGGGGACTCCTACGAGCAGTACTTC. Translating gives CASTVTGDSYEQYF.

This chain connects TRBV7-2 to TRBJ2-7, with D unclear. The germline CDR1 and CDR2 sequences are SGHTA and FQGNSA. This CDR3 comprises 13 residues. Trimming cost V 2 bases and J 3 bases, with 8 bases left between them. CDR3 in DNA: TGTGCCAGCAGCTTAAACAGTCTCTACGAGCAGTACTTC. Translation: CASSLNSLYEQYF.